This T cell receptor (beta chain) was found in a study of Graves' ophthalmopathy and Graves' hyperthyroidism (dated by TCRdb to the late 2010s). With regard to the full study: Peripheral blood was collected at initial diagnosis, prior to any treatment. T-cell repertoires of thyroid tissue and blood were compared in 5 or 6 hyperthyroidism patients. To explore V-J signatures that distinguish ophthalmopathy from hyperthyroidism, a discovery set of under 110 patients was enrolled, made up of around 44 with ophthalmopathy and some 58 with stable hyperthyroidism. In total, some 140 blood samples were TCR-sequenced: 40 to 45 ophthalmopathy, some 80 hyperthyroidism and about 17 hyperthyroidism-to-ophthalmopathy patients. Once sampling was done, hyperthyroidism patients were given methimazole at a starting dose of 30 mg daily, while ophthalmopathy patients were given high-dose intravenous methylprednisolone. The study used TCR beta repertoire signatures to distinguish Graves' ophthalmopathy from Graves' hyperthyroidism and to predict progression to ophthalmopathy. An independent validation cohort comprised some 19 hyperthyroidism patients and about 16 patients who later progressed from hyperthyroidism to ophthalmopathy. General findings and caveats noted by the study authors: Ophthalmopathy was separated from stable hyperthyroidism by the 13-signature model with 85% to 90% sensitivity and just under 84% specificity in cross-validation and with 80%/75% in the test set. In validation, the model predicted ophthalmopathy progression with 70.59% sensitivity and 72.22% specificity; fewer than 15 predicted patients were CT-confirmed with GO in a median of approximately 6.5 months. Most expanded thyroid clonotypes with a frequency above 0.001 also appeared in blood, which suggests that blood repertoires may reflect the immune response in the thyroid. No statistical method was used to set the sample size in advance, and the investigators knew which group each participant was assigned to.

For repertoire sequencing, the TCR beta CDR3 regions were amplified from RNA transcripts. HTBI primers and the Qiagen OneStep RT-PCR kit were used in a first-round RT-PCR, which was followed by a second-round multiplex PCR, size selection and purification. Libraries were sequenced paired-end with 100 bp reads on an Illumina HiSeq2000. Regarding the original processing steps: SOAPnuke was used to process the reads, throwing out any read that had adapters, had uncalled bases, had a mean Phred below 15, or lacked an exact constant-primer or identifier match. COPE v1.2.5 was used to merge high-quality paired reads. Each unique nucleotide sequence was treated as a clonotype, and MiTCR v1.1 was used to align the clonotypes to the IMGT TRB V, D and J references. Analysis was restricted to V-J combinations with a frequency above 0.0001, which covered roughly 99% of repertoires. For each V-J combination, a TCR clonal expansion and chaos score was defined as F50 clonal expansion divided by the chaos observed in the TCRdist matrix. Welch's t-statistics and random forest were used to reduce the features to about twelve V-J combinations, which were then used as input to a naive Bayes classifier. The Morisita-Horn index was used to measure how similar the thyroid and blood repertoires were. TCRdb reanalyzed the raw reads on its own, using fastp at Q25 for trimming and MiXCR for clone calling, and kept in-frame beta chains. Identical CDR3 proteins give one entry, which carries the most common genes and DNA. The V and J calls come from TCRdb's annotation, not from the publication. The sample includes under 350,000 distinct CDR3 sequences, with under 20% observed a single time. The ten most abundant clones make up about 12% of the sample.

Ophthalmopathy patients were characterized by moderately to severely active disease, a Clinical Activity Score of at least 3, a NOSPECS grade of at least 4, and a disease duration under 3 months. Patients with other autoimmune diseases, uncontrolled infections, pregnancy or lactation were excluded. Diagnosis relied on clinical symptoms, serum thyroxine, TRAb, thyroid ultrasound and orbital computed tomography. Using Ficoll-Paque density gradient centrifugation, PBMCs were isolated from 10 ml of fresh peripheral blood. Total RNA was extracted with Trizol reagent and quality-checked on an Agilent 2100 Bioanalyzer. Inclusive of the bounding cysteine and phenylalanine, the CDR3 is 17 residues long. CDR3 DNA is the only sequence kept; it has 51 bases, read in frame from the first base. The germline V gene (reference sequence) provides CDR1 SGHAT and CDR2 FQDESV. The V end gives up 5 bases and the J end 4 bases, leaving 8 bases in the junction not matched to a gene.

The sample holds many counts of this clonotype. The clone's antigen remains unknown. Within one base of it there is no much larger clone, and no base qualities were kept. The chain couples TRBV11-1 to TRBJ1-6; a stretch of 10 junction bases matches TRBD1. The sample taken for sequencing was peripheral blood. The clonotype originates from an adult man with Graves' ophthalmopathy. The nucleotide sequence is TGTGCCAGCAGCCTTACCGGGACAGGGGAATATAATTCACCCCTCCACTTT. The encoded protein is CASSLTGTGEYNSPLHF.